The 10 T cell receptor beta chains presented below share a single source sample, sequenced in a study of control samples from healthy donors and cancer patients (dated by TCRdb to between 2020 and 2021). The receptor library was made with the immunoSEQ multiplex PCR assay. TCRdb holds this immuneACCESS table with in-frame rearrangements only. Some clones are missing; in checked studies, unresolved V genes explain under half, and the rest has no known cause. Here the sample has 150,000 or so clones; under 95% occur a single time. Of the sample, over 10% is held by the ten largest clones. Sequenced material: blood. The source is a middle-aged man in good health.

V is TRBV11-2 and J is TRBJ2-7; TRBD2 might be the D (5 bases). The germline V and J ends were trimmed by 5 bases and 5 bases, with 10 bases remaining between them. This CDR3 contains 12 residues. CDR1 is SGHAT and CDR2 is FQNNGV in the germline V gene. CDR3 DNA: TGTGCCAGCAGCCATGCGAGGGACGAGCAGTACTTC. This encodes CASSHARDEQYF.

The V and J genes are TRBV19 and TRBJ2-5; D tentatively reads TRBD1 or TRBD2 (5 bases each). The V end was cut by 5 bases, the J end by 5 bases, with 9 bases between. The CDR3 extends over 12 amino acids. The V gene's germline CDR1 is LNHDA and CDR2 SQIVND (reference sequence). The CDR3: CASSVGAETQYF. In DNA form, the CDR3 reads TGTGCCAGTAGTGTCGGGGCGGAGACCCAGTACTTC.

CDR3 nucleotide sequence: TGTGCTAGTGGACCCCAAGGGAACACTGAAGCTTTCTTT. It codes for CASGPQGNTEAFF. The V call is TRBV12-5, the J call TRBJ1-1, with unresolved D. CDR1 LGHNT and CDR2 FRNRAP come from the germline V gene. The CDR3 runs to 13 residues. With 6 bases removed from V and 1 base from J, the gap between germline ends came to 9 bases.

The chain links TRBV6-5 to TRBJ1-5; tentatively, D is TRBD1 (5 bases). Germline loops: CDR1 MNHEY, CDR2 SVGAGI. The V end lost 7 bases, the J end lost 0 bases, and 10 bases lay between the germline ends. The CDR3 spans 14 residues. Here the CDR3 reads CASTGGGSNQPQHF. The CDR3 DNA sequence: TGTGCCAGCACGGGGGGAGGTAGCAATCAGCCCCAGCATTTT.

This clone showed up just once. The chain has TRBV5-1 and TRBJ2-7, with TRBD1 identical over 9 bases. Germline CDR1 SGHRS, CDR2 YFSETQ. V lost 6 bases and J lost 5; bases outside the gene matches: 9. The CDR3 consists of 14 residues. CDR3 protein: CASNAGQGSHEQYF. In DNA form, the CDR3 reads TGCGCCAGCAATGCGGGACAGGGATCCCACGAGCAGTACTTC.

The chain recombines TRBV19 with TRBJ2-2; 7 nucleotides line up with TRBD1. The CDR3 has 14 amino acids. The germline CDR1 and CDR2 sequences are LNHDA and SQIVND (reference sequence). With V trimmed by 5 bases and J by 4 bases, 4 bases remained unmatched. The CDR3 loop is CASSPTGSTGELFF. The CDR3 DNA is TGTGCCAGTAGTCCGACAGGGTCCACCGGGGAGCTGTTTTTT.

The V call is TRBV7-8, the J call TRBJ2-7, with TRBD1 matching 8 bases. CDR1 is SGHVS, CDR2 FQNEAQ, per germline. This CDR3 region has 13 residues. V lost 5 bases and J lost 4; bases outside the gene matches: 4. CDR3 in DNA: TGTGCCAGCAGCACGGACAGGGAGTACGAGCAGTACTTC. Translation: CASSTDREYEQYF.

This clone has only a few counts. V usage is TRBV19 and J usage is TRBJ1-3, with D maybe TRBD1 (5 bases). Trimming removed 5 bases from V and 0 bases from J, with 17 bases in between. Looked up from germline, CDR1 is LNHDA and CDR2 is SQIVND (reference sequence). This CDR3 region has 17 residues. The DNA for the CDR3 is TGTGCCAGTAGTGGATACGGGACTCCTAGCTCTGGAAACACCATATATTTT. Translated: CASSGYGTPSSGNTIYF.

The J gene is TRBJ1-5, the V gene TRBV4-1, with D possibly matching TRBD1 (6 bases). CDR3 size: 16 residues. The germline CDR1 and CDR2 sequences are MGHRA and YSYEKL. Trimming pared 0 bases from V and 7 bases from J, leaving 16 bases between. CDR3 coding DNA: TGCGCCAGCAGCCAAGAAGGAGCAGGGGAAGGACAGCCCCAGCATTTT. It yields the protein CASSQEGAGEGQPQHF.

The chain is built from TRBV24-1 and TRBJ2-1, with D perhaps TRBD1 or TRBD2 (5 bases each). V was pared by 3 bases and J by 6 bases, with 8 bases between. This CDR3 is built from 13 residues. CDR1 KGHDR and CDR2 SFDVKD come from the germline V gene. In DNA form, the CDR3 reads TGTGCCACCAGTGATCTTGGGGGCAATGAGCAGTTCTTC. It specifies CATSDLGGNEQFF.